Listed below are T cell receptor beta chains from one sample, sequenced in a study of T cell changes during pregnancy in multiple sclerosis. The data were produced by immunoSEQ multiplex PCR, yet TCRdb's version contains in-frame clones alone and is incomplete. The sample lists some 40,000 clones; roughly nine tenths were seen once. The specimen comprised CD4+ T cells from peripheral blood mononuclear cells, sampled in the first trimester of pregnancy. The receptor source for this set is a female donor with multiple sclerosis, enrolled in a pregnancy study. Each CDR3 is given with its conserved first and last residue. Fields, in order: CDR3 DNA, CDR3 protein, V gene, D gene, clone size, J gene. A D gene is named only where the DNA matches it firmly. Clone sizes are given selectively: once, few, many, or a class where the clone is expanded.

cdr3_nt: TGCGCCAGCAGCTTGGGACAGCCCTACAATGAGCAGTTCTTC
cdr3_aa: CASSLGQPYNEQFF
v_call: TRBV5-1
d_call: -
clone_size: once
j_call: TRBJ2-1

cdr3_nt: TGTGCCAGCAGCTTAGATCGAGGGTGGCGGGAGGGCTACAATGAGCAGTTCTTC
cdr3_aa: CASSLDRGWREGYNEQFF
v_call: TRBV11-2
d_call: TRBD2
clone_size: -
j_call: TRBJ2-1

cdr3_nt: TGTGCCTGGAATAGGGACACCCATGAGCAGTTCTTC
cdr3_aa: CAWNRDTHEQFF
v_call: TRBV30
d_call: -
clone_size: -
j_call: TRBJ2-1

cdr3_nt: TGCGCCAGCAGTCCTCTAGCGGGTGGCTCCTACGAGCAGTACTTC
cdr3_aa: CASSPLAGGSYEQYF
v_call: TRBV5-1
d_call: TRBD2
clone_size: -
j_call: TRBJ2-7

cdr3_nt: TGTGCCAGCAGTACCCAGGGGGATACGCAGTATTTT
cdr3_aa: CASSTQGDTQYF
v_call: TRBV6-6
d_call: -
clone_size: -
j_call: TRBJ2-3

cdr3_nt: TGTGCCAGCAGCCAGAATAACTATGGCTACACCTTC
cdr3_aa: CASSQNNYGYTF
v_call: TRBV28
d_call: -
clone_size: -
j_call: TRBJ1-2

cdr3_nt: TGTGCCAGCAGTTTTCAGGGGCTAAACAATGAGCAGTTCTTC
cdr3_aa: CASSFQGLNNEQFF
v_call: TRBV28
d_call: -
clone_size: few
j_call: TRBJ2-1

cdr3_nt: TGTGCCAGCAGCACACAGGGGCCCCAACGGGACGAGCAGTACTTC
cdr3_aa: CASSTQGPQRDEQYF
v_call: TRBV5-4
d_call: TRBD1
clone_size: -
j_call: TRBJ2-7

cdr3_nt: TGTGCCAGCAGGGACAGGGCCTTCACTGAAGCTTTCTTT
cdr3_aa: CASRDRAFTEAFF
v_call: TRBV6-1
d_call: TRBD1
clone_size: few
j_call: TRBJ1-1

cdr3_nt: TGTGCCAGCAGCGTGTCGTTCGGAGAGAACACTGAAGCTTTCTTT
cdr3_aa: CASSVSFGENTEAFF
v_call: TRBV9
d_call: -
clone_size: -
j_call: TRBJ1-1

cdr3_nt: TGTGCCAGCAGCTTAGGGCTTGGCGAGCAGTACTTC
cdr3_aa: CASSLGLGEQYF
v_call: TRBV7-9
d_call: -
clone_size: -
j_call: TRBJ2-7

cdr3_nt: TGTGCCAGCAGTCCCCATAGCGGGAGAGTAGGCAATGAGCAGTTCTTC
cdr3_aa: CASSPHSGRVGNEQFF
v_call: TRBV28
d_call: TRBD2
clone_size: -
j_call: TRBJ2-1

cdr3_nt: TGTGCCAGCACCCCAGGTGGGGGAGCGGGGCCCACAGATACGCAGTATTTT
cdr3_aa: CASTPGGGAGPTDTQYF
v_call: TRBV28
d_call: TRBD2
clone_size: -
j_call: TRBJ2-3

cdr3_nt: TGTGCCGCAGTCCCAGGGGGTACAGATACGCAGTATTTT
cdr3_aa: CAAVPGGTDTQYF
v_call: TRBV27
d_call: TRBD1
clone_size: -
j_call: TRBJ2-3

cdr3_nt: TGTGCCAGCAGCGCGACAGGAAACAACGATGGCTACACCTTC
cdr3_aa: CASSATGNNDGYTF
v_call: TRBV7-2
d_call: -
clone_size: -
j_call: TRBJ1-2

cdr3_nt: TGTGCCTGGAGATCGTCTCGCAATCAGCCCCAGCATTTT
cdr3_aa: CAWRSSRNQPQHF
v_call: TRBV30
d_call: -
clone_size: -
j_call: TRBJ1-5

cdr3_nt: TGTGCCAGCAGCCAAGATCATGTCACCGGGGAGCTGTTTTTT
cdr3_aa: CASSQDHVTGELFF
v_call: TRBV4-2
d_call: -
clone_size: once
j_call: TRBJ2-2

cdr3_nt: TGTGCTAGTGGTTTGGGCGGGGGGCCCAATCAGCCCCAGCATTTT
cdr3_aa: CASGLGGGPNQPQHF
v_call: TRBV12-5
d_call: -
clone_size: once
j_call: TRBJ1-5

cdr3_nt: TGTGCCAGCTCACCGAATCTAGCGGGAGAGTCCTACGAGCAGTACTTC
cdr3_aa: CASSPNLAGESYEQYF
v_call: TRBV18
d_call: TRBD2
clone_size: few
j_call: TRBJ2-7

cdr3_nt: TGCGCCAGCAGCCAACTAGCTCAGAGGTCCACCGGGGAGCTGTTTTTT
cdr3_aa: CASSQLAQRSTGELFF
v_call: TRBV4-3
d_call: -
clone_size: once
j_call: TRBJ2-2

cdr3_nt: TGTGCCAGCAGTGGAGGTGAATATAGCAATCAGCCCCAGCATTTT
cdr3_aa: CASSGGEYSNQPQHF
v_call: TRBV2
d_call: -
clone_size: once
j_call: TRBJ1-5

cdr3_nt: TGTGCCAGCAGGGAGGGACAGGGGGCCCCAACCTTATCCTACGAGCAGTACTTC
cdr3_aa: CASREGQGAPTLSYEQYF
v_call: TRBV28
d_call: TRBD1
clone_size: once
j_call: TRBJ2-7

cdr3_nt: TGCGCCAGCAGCCAGACCGGGACAGGGCTCTCTGGAAACACCATATATTTT
cdr3_aa: CASSQTGTGLSGNTIYF
v_call: TRBV4-1
d_call: TRBD1
clone_size: -
j_call: TRBJ1-3

cdr3_nt: TGTGCCAGCAGCGTACATAATAGCGGAAACAATGAGCAGTTCTTC
cdr3_aa: CASSVHNSGNNEQFF
v_call: TRBV9
d_call: -
clone_size: -
j_call: TRBJ2-1

cdr3_nt: TGTGCCAGCAGCTATGGAGACTATGGCTACACCTTC
cdr3_aa: CASSYGDYGYTF
v_call: TRBV28
d_call: -
clone_size: -
j_call: TRBJ1-2

cdr3_nt: TGTGCCAGCAGACCTCGTACAGGGAACGAGCAGTACTTC
cdr3_aa: CASRPRTGNEQYF
v_call: TRBV2
d_call: -
clone_size: few
j_call: TRBJ2-7

cdr3_nt: TGTGCCAGCAGTGAAAAGACAAAGAACACTGAAGCTTTCTTT
cdr3_aa: CASSEKTKNTEAFF
v_call: TRBV6-1
d_call: -
clone_size: -
j_call: TRBJ1-1

cdr3_nt: TGTGCCAGCAGCTTGCGTCCGGGACTAGCGGGATCTGAGACCGGGGAGCTGTTTTTT
cdr3_aa: CASSLRPGLAGSETGELFF
v_call: TRBV11-3
d_call: TRBD2
clone_size: -
j_call: TRBJ2-2

cdr3_nt: TGCGCCAGCAGCCAAGTACCCGGGGAGAAAATGGAGACCCAGTACTTC
cdr3_aa: CASSQVPGEKMETQYF
v_call: TRBV4-3
d_call: -
clone_size: once
j_call: TRBJ2-5

cdr3_nt: TGTGCCAGCAGCGCCCTTACTAGAAATCTAGAGACCCAGTACTTC
cdr3_aa: CASSALTRNLETQYF
v_call: TRBV7-8
d_call: -
clone_size: -
j_call: TRBJ2-5

cdr3_nt: TGTGCCAGCAGTTTAGGACTGCACTCTGGGGCCAACGTCCTGACTTTC
cdr3_aa: CASSLGLHSGANVLTF
v_call: TRBV28
d_call: -
clone_size: -
j_call: TRBJ2-6

cdr3_nt: TGTGCCAGCAGTGAACTGGCGGGACAGGGGCGCACCTTC
cdr3_aa: CASSELAGQGRTF
v_call: TRBV6-1
d_call: TRBD1
clone_size: -
j_call: TRBJ1-2

cdr3_nt: TGTGCCACCAAGAGAGGGACTACCAGCGCAGATACGCAGTATTTT
cdr3_aa: CATKRGTTSADTQYF
v_call: TRBV5-4
d_call: TRBD2
clone_size: -
j_call: TRBJ2-3

cdr3_nt: TGTGCCAGCAGCTTAGGACTAGCTCGAACCTACGAGCAGTACTTC
cdr3_aa: CASSLGLARTYEQYF
v_call: TRBV7-8
d_call: TRBD2
clone_size: -
j_call: TRBJ2-7

cdr3_nt: TGTGCCAGCAGCACCGAACAGGGGCGGGGTGGCTACACCTTC
cdr3_aa: CASSTEQGRGGYTF
v_call: TRBV5-4
d_call: TRBD1
clone_size: -
j_call: TRBJ1-2

cdr3_nt: TGTGCCAGCAGACAGCGGGACTTGAGCTCCTACGAGCAGTACTTC
cdr3_aa: CASRQRDLSSYEQYF
v_call: TRBV6-6
d_call: TRBD2
clone_size: -
j_call: TRBJ2-7

cdr3_nt: TGTGCCAGCAGTTCCACCGGGACAGGTCGCAATGAGCAGTTCTTC
cdr3_aa: CASSSTGTGRNEQFF
v_call: TRBV6-5
d_call: TRBD1
clone_size: -
j_call: TRBJ2-1

cdr3_nt: TGTGCCAGCAGGAAGACTGGGGGGACAGGGGGCGTAGGCTCCTACGAGCAGTACTTC
cdr3_aa: CASRKTGGTGGVGSYEQYF
v_call: TRBV11-2
d_call: TRBD1
clone_size: -
j_call: TRBJ2-7

cdr3_nt: TGTGCCAGTAGGGGCACAGGGCAAGAGACCCAGTACTTC
cdr3_aa: CASRGTGQETQYF
v_call: TRBV7-6
d_call: -
clone_size: -
j_call: TRBJ2-5